This TCR beta chain originates from a study of T cells in Graves' hyperthyroidism and ophthalmopathy. This clonotype was observed many times. Its antigen is as yet unknown. RNA transcripts gave rise to amplified TCR beta CDR3 regions. In the first-round RT-PCR of the TCR CDR3, the HTBI primer set was used. Using its own MiXCR run on the multiplex PCR reads, TCRdb lists one record per CDR3 protein. Of more than 450,000 distinct CDR3 sequences in the sample, 13% to 15% were seen once. Study-wide results and limits: Blood also carried most thyroid clonotypes expanded above 0.001.

The receptor comes from a woman aged 40 to 50 with Graves' hyperthyroidism. Material: blood.

CDR3 sequence reads: CAISDWGTSGTPEQYF. The CDR3 DNA reads as TGTGCCATCAGTGACTGGGGGACTAGCGGGACCCCCGAGCAGTACTTC. This sequence joins TRBV10-3 and TRBJ2-7; 13 bases are a match to TRBD2. Germline V gene data show CDR1 as ENHRY and CDR2 as SYGVKD. CDR3 length equals 16 residues. J was trimmed by 6 bases and V by 3 bases; bases with no gene match: 8.